The 17 T cell receptor beta chains below come from one sample, sequenced in a study of blood T cell repertoires in COVID-19. Some clones are missing from TCRdb's copy, which holds only in-frame ones; the method was immunoSEQ multiplex PCR. Among fewer than 150,000 clones, about 84% were seen once, and the ten largest hold 1.5% to 1.7%. The source material was peripheral blood. Source of these receptors: a man aged 50-60 years with acute or convalescent COVID-19.

The J gene is TRBJ1-5, the V gene TRBV19, with 7 bases that match TRBD1. Germline CDR1 LNHDA, CDR2 SQIVND (reference sequence). The trim removed 3 bases at V and 7 bases at J, leaving 9 bases unmatched. This CDR3 is 15 amino acids long. The CDR3 region is CASSIWGRGTQPQHF. The CDR3 coding sequence is TGTGCCAGTAGTATCTGGGGCAGGGGGACCCAGCCCCAGCATTTT.

As DNA, the CDR3 is TGTGCCAGCAGCCCCACTAGCGGGCCAACCTACGAGCAGTACTTC. It specifies CASSPTSGPTYEQYF. The chain carries TRBV5-5 and TRBJ2-7, with 9 bases fitting TRBD2. Germline CDR1 SGHKS, CDR2 YYEKEE (reference sequence). V lost 4 bases to trimming and J lost 2 bases; unmatched junction nucleotides: 7. This CDR3 is built from 15 residues.

In its sample, this clone was seen once. The chain employs TRBV9 and TRBJ2-3, with 8 bases matching TRBD2. The CDR3 is 15 residues long. The germline V gene encodes CDR1 SGDLS and CDR2 YYNGEE. After removal of 2 bases from V and 1 base from J, the junction contained 3 bases not matched to a gene. CDR3 sequence reads: CASSVFSGGTDTQYF. CDR3 DNA: TGTGCCAGCAGCGTGTTTAGCGGGGGCACAGATACGCAGTATTTT.

The sample holds a few counts of this clone. The chain uses TRBV29-1 and TRBJ1-1, with D possibly matching TRBD1 (5 bases). CDR3 length equals 12 residues. Between the trimmed V and J ends, which lost 7 bases and 6 bases, there was a span of 15 bases. The germline gives CDR1 SQVTM, CDR2 ANQGSEA. The CDR3 DNA reads TGCAGCGGGGGTAAGGGGCCCCCTGAAGCTTTCTTT. It translates to CSGGKGPPEAFF.

The chain uses TRBV6-5 and TRBJ2-1; TRBD2 might be the D (6 bases). This CDR3 spans 16 amino acids. Germline lookup yields CDR1 MNHEY and CDR2 SVGAGI. The V end was cut by 2 bases, the J end by 4 bases, with 15 bases between. CDR3 amino acids: CASSYGRGGDYNEQFF. As DNA, the CDR3 is TGTGCCAGCAGTTACGGTCGTGGAGGGGATTACAATGAGCAGTTCTTC.

The V gene is TRBV6-5, the J gene TRBJ2-1, with 9 bases matching TRBD2. CDR1 is MNHEY and CDR2 is SVGAGI in the germline V gene. The CDR3 extends over 13 amino acids. Trimming removed 6 bases from V and 5 bases from J; junction bases left unmatched: 2. The CDR3 region is CASRRGGDNEQFF. The CDR3 DNA follows: TGTGCCAGCAGGCGGGGGGGAGACAATGAGCAGTTCTTC.

This chain joins TRBV9 and TRBJ1-6, with a possible D match to TRBD1 (5 bases). This CDR3 has 16 residues. Trimming pared 4 bases from V and 0 bases from J, leaving 11 bases between. The germline CDR1 and CDR2 sequences are SGDLS and YYNGEE. The CDR3 loop reads CASSPRQSSYNSPLHF. In DNA, the CDR3 is TGTGCCAGCAGCCCGAGACAGAGCTCCTATAATTCACCCCTCCACTTT.

V is TRBV4-2 and J is TRBJ2-2; tentative D call: TRBD2 (5 bases). This CDR3 is built from 16 residues. V was cut by 2 bases and J by 3 bases, with 13 bases left in between. Germline values: CDR1 LGHNA, CDR2 YNFKEQ. CDR3 amino acids: CASSQLKWGDTGELFF. The CDR3, as DNA: TGTGCCAGCAGCCAACTTAAGTGGGGAGACACCGGGGAGCTGTTTTTT.

The J gene is TRBJ2-1, the V gene TRBV2, with TRBD1 identical over 7 bases. The CDR3 runs to 13 residues. The J segment lost 7 bases and the V segment lost 5 bases, leaving 5 bases of the junction unmatched. CDR1 and CDR2 from the germline V gene are SNHLY and FYNNEI. CDR3 sequence reads: CASSLQGMNEQFF. For the CDR3, the DNA is TGTGCCAGCAGTCTACAGGGGATGAATGAGCAGTTCTTC.

This clone was recorded only once. This chain joins TRBV28 and TRBJ2-3; D is perhaps TRBD2 (5 bases). Germline CDR1 is MDHEN and CDR2 is SYDVKM. The CDR3 covers 16 residues. V was pared by 3 bases and J by 1 base, with 14 bases between. The CDR3 region is CASSFSRARGTDTQYF. CDR3 coding DNA: TGTGCCAGCAGTTTCTCGCGGGCGCGCGGCACAGATACGCAGTATTTT.

This clone is a singleton in its sample. V and J are TRBV19 and TRBJ1-4; D not resolved. The V gene lost 7 bases and the J gene lost 8 bases, with 20 bases spanning the gap. CDR1 LNHDA and CDR2 SQIVND come from the germline V gene (reference sequence). The CDR3 is 15 amino acids. The CDR3 here is CASNIERREGEKLFF. Here the CDR3 DNA reads TGTGCCAGTAACATTGAGCGGAGGGAGGGAGAAAAACTGTTTTTT.

The gene calls are TRBV6-1 and TRBJ2-4; no clear D. Germline CDR1 reads MNHNS; CDR2 reads SASEGT. The CDR3 is made up of 16 amino acids. V lost 4 bases, J lost 0 bases, and 13 bases lay in between. CDR3 sequence reads: CASSAVDTLAKNIQYF. CDR3 sequence (DNA): TGTGCCAGCAGTGCTGTCGACACGCTAGCCAAAAACATTCAGTACTTC.

The V gene is TRBV5-1, the J gene TRBJ1-2; TRBD1 aligns across 9 bases. CDR3 size: 15 residues. Germline V gives CDR1 SGHRS, CDR2 YFSETQ. V gave up 0 bases and J gave up 3 bases; unmatched junction bases: 3. CDR3 amino acids: CASSLGDRADYGYTF. Here the CDR3 DNA reads TGCGCCAGCAGCTTGGGGGACAGGGCCGACTATGGCTACACCTTC.

The V and J genes are TRBV30 and TRBJ2-7, with D perhaps TRBD2 (7 bases). Trimming took off 0 bases at V and 7 bases at J, with 10 bases between the two ends. This CDR3 spans 12 amino acids. CDR1 is GTSNPN, CDR2 SVGIG, per germline (reference sequence). The DNA of the CDR3 is TGTGCCTGGAGTGTAGGGGGAGGGGAGCAGTACTTC. This sequence encodes CAWSVGGGEQYF.

This chain's CDR3 is CASSESSYEQYF. CDR3 bases: TGTGCCAGTAGCGAGAGCTCCTACGAGCAGTACTTC. V is TRBV19 and J is TRBJ2-7, with D uncertain. Germline CDR1 and CDR2: LNHDA and SQIVND (reference sequence). This CDR3 has 12 residues. V lost 6 bases, J lost 0 bases, and 6 bases lay in between.

V gene TRBV28 combines with J gene TRBJ1-2; D is perhaps TRBD1 (6 bases). This CDR3 contains 13 residues. Germline lookup yields CDR1 MDHEN and CDR2 SYDVKM. V lost 3 bases to trimming and J lost 4 bases, with 9 bases between them. CDR3 sequence reads: CASSLSGAYGYTF. The CDR3 nucleotides are TGTGCCAGCAGTTTGTCAGGGGCCTATGGCTACACCTTC.

The chain employs TRBV2 and TRBJ2-2, with 9 bases aligning to TRBD1. The CDR3 is 16 residues long. V was pared by 5 bases and J by 0 bases, with 4 bases of the junction left unmatched. The germline gives CDR1 SNHLY, CDR2 FYNNEI. The CDR3 spells CASSLRDRANTGELFF. The CDR3 coding sequence is TGTGCCAGCAGTCTCCGGGACAGGGCGAACACCGGGGAGCTGTTTTTT. Drawing the rest from reference TRBV2 and TRBJ2-2, the complete variable domain is EPEVTQTPSHQVTQMGQEVILRCVPISNHLYFYWYRQILGQKVEFLVSFYNNEISEKSEIFDDQFSVERPDGSNFTLKIRSTKLEDSAMYFCASSLRDRANTGELFFGEGSRLTVL.